A single T cell receptor (beta chain) is shown here with its context. Its antigen remains unknown. The data were obtained in a study of shared clonotypes between healthy human individuals. Deep-level running was used for the assay. The authors distributed each subset's genomic DNA evenly over several immunoSEQ plates. Sequencing used immunoSEQ multiplex PCR; TCRdb keeps in-frame clones, though not all of them. Of millions of clones in the sample, around 96% were seen once. Findings of the study overall: Represented genetic and exposure-history diversity was restricted by having few donors.

The naive CD8 subset, CD45RO-negative cells positively selected for CCR7, excluded terminally differentiated effector memory CD45RA+ cells. The sequencing sample was made of naive CD8+ T cells sorted from blood. This clonotype originated in a man between 18 and 29 years old in good health.

The DNA for the CDR3 is TGTGCCAGCAGCCCAAACAGGGTTGACCCTGGAAACACCATATATTTT. It encodes CASSPNRVDPGNTIYF. The chain combines TRBV7-9 with TRBJ1-3, with D possibly matching TRBD1 (6 bases). This CDR3 region has 16 residues. Per the germline V gene, CDR1 is SEHNR and CDR2 is FQNEAQ (reference sequence). The germline V and J ends were trimmed by 5 bases and 2 bases, with 16 bases remaining between them. Full variable domain (missing parts from reference TRBV7-9 and TRBJ1-3): DTGVSQNPRHKITKRGQNVTFRCDPISEHNRLYWYRQTLGQGPEFLTYFQNEAQLEKSRLLSDRFSAERPKGSFSTLEIQRTEQGDSAMYLCASSPNRVDPGNTIYFGEGSWLTVV.